Presented here are 27 T cell receptor beta chains from one specimen sequenced in a study of T cell responses to AZD1222 COVID-19 vaccine. Only in-frame clones appear in the TCRdb table, and some are missing; sequencing was by immunoSEQ multiplex PCR. The repertoire holds about 130,000 clones, with 80% to 90% as singletons. The sample was peripheral blood, taken on day 0 of AZD1222 vaccination. These receptors all stem from an adult in good health.

The genes are TRBV2 and TRBJ2-5; either TRBD1 or TRBD2 may fit D (6 bases each). Germline loops: CDR1 SNHLY, CDR2 FYNNEI. Trimming took 2 bases from V and 3 from J, leaving 13 bases between them. This CDR3 is built from 15 residues. CDR3 nucleotides: TGTGCCAGCAGTGAATCTGGGGGGCGCGAAGAGACCCAGTACTTC. Amino acids: CASSESGGREETQYF.

The gene calls are TRBV11-2 and TRBJ1-6, with 9 bases identical to TRBD1. The CDR3 is made up of 13 amino acids. Germline trimming cut 5 bases from V and 10 bases from J; bases unmatched to any gene: 3. Germline loops: CDR1 SGHAT, CDR2 FQNNGV. The CDR3: CASSRDRESPLHF. In nucleotides, the CDR3 is TGTGCCAGCAGCCGGGACAGGGAATCACCCCTCCACTTT. The full variable domain, completed using reference TRBV11-2 and TRBJ1-6, is EAGVAQSPRYKIIEKRQSVAFWCNPISGHATLYWYQQILGQGPKLLIQFQNNGVVDDSQLPKDRFSAERLKGVDSTLKIQPAKLEDSAVYLCASSRDRESPLHFGNGTRLTVT.

V usage is TRBV7-8 and J usage is TRBJ1-5; TRBD1 aligns across 9 bases. V lost 5 bases and J lost 3; bases outside the gene matches: 5. CDR3 length: 15 residues. Germline V gene data show CDR1 as SGHVS and CDR2 as FQNEAQ. The DNA of the CDR3 is TGTGCCAGCAGCCCCCGGGACAGGGCCAATCAGCCCCAGCATTTT. Translation: CASSPRDRANQPQHF.

The chain couples TRBV5-4 to TRBJ2-7; 10 nucleotides line up with TRBD2. Germline V gene lookup returns CDR1 SGHNT and CDR2 YYREEE (reference sequence). This CDR3 has 15 residues. Trimming removed 2 bases from V and 0 bases from J; junction bases left unmatched: 2. The CDR3 sequence: CASSLAGGPSYEQYF. The CDR3 region has the DNA TGTGCCAGCAGCTTAGCGGGAGGGCCCTCCTACGAGCAGTACTTC. Full variable domain (remainder filled in from reference TRBV5-4 and TRBJ2-7): ETGVTQSPTHLIKTRGQQVTLRCSSQSGHNTVSWYQQALGQGPQFIFQYYREEENGRGNFPPRFSGLQFPNYSSELNVNALELDDSALYLCASSLAGGPSYEQYFGPGTRLTVT.

The CDR3 DNA follows: TGCAGCGGTTCCTTAGCCCCCTACAATGAGCAGTTCTTC. This codes for CSGSLAPYNEQFF. V and J are TRBV29-1 and TRBJ2-1; D is ambiguous. The germline V gene encodes CDR1 SQVTM and CDR2 ANQGSEA. The length of the CDR3 is 13 residues. Between the trimmed V and J ends, which lost 7 bases and 2 bases, there was a span of 12 bases.

The rearrangement links TRBV18 to TRBJ1-2; 10 bases align to TRBD1. The CDR3 length is 17 residues. CDR1 and CDR2 (germline): KGHSH, LQKENI. Trimming took 4 bases from V and 1 from J; bases not matched to a gene: 9. The CDR3 sequence is CASSLSGTGVINYGYTF. CDR3 DNA sequence: TGTGCCAGCTCACTGTCCGGGACAGGGGTTATTAACTATGGCTACACCTTC.

This clone was seen once. V is TRBV11-2 and J is TRBJ2-2; D remains unclear. Deletions cut 0 bases from V and 4 bases from J, with 6 bases between. CDR3 length equals 14 residues. Germline-derived CDR1 and CDR2 are SGHAT and FQNNGV. CDR3 sequence reads: CASSLEVFTGELFF. The CDR3 region has the DNA TGTGCCAGCAGCTTAGAGGTCTTCACCGGGGAGCTGTTTTTT.

This clone showed up just once. The chain carries TRBV9 and TRBJ2-3; TRBD2 matches at 7 bases. The length of the CDR3 is 16 residues. Trimming at V came to 2 bases and at J to 2 bases, leaving 8 bases not matched to a gene. Looked up from germline, CDR1 is SGDLS and CDR2 is YYNGEE. As DNA, the CDR3 is TGTGCCAGCAGCGTCGGGACTATCCCGCACACAGATACGCAGTATTTT. It encodes CASSVGTIPHTDTQYF.

The V and J genes are TRBV6-2 or TRBV6-3 and TRBJ2-7; tentatively, D is TRBD1 (6 bases). In germline, CDR1 is MNHEY, CDR2 SVGEGT. The CDR3 totals 14 residues. V lost 5 bases and J 2 bases, leaving 13 bases between the germline ends. The CDR3 loop is CASSTPGTPYEQYF. The CDR3 nucleotides are TGTGCCAGCAGTACCCCCGGGACACCCTACGAGCAGTACTTC.

The V call is TRBV27, the J call TRBJ2-1; D might be TRBD1 (6 bases). The V gene lost 3 bases and the J gene lost 2 bases, with 8 bases spanning the gap. Per germline, CDR1 MNHEY and CDR2 SMNVEV (reference sequence). This CDR3 has 14 amino acids. The CDR3 DNA is TGTGCCAGCAGTTTTAGGACAGCCTACAATGAGCAGTTCTTC. Protein product: CASSFRTAYNEQFF.

The chain has TRBV10-3 and TRBJ2-1, with 9 nucleotides matching TRBD2. The CDR3 is 17 residues long. Germline-derived CDR1 and CDR2 are ENHRY and SYGVKD. V was clipped by 0 bases and J by 4 bases; unmatched bases: 7. CDR3 in amino acids: CAISESGAGGPYNEQFF. CDR3 in DNA: TGTGCCATCAGTGAGTCGGGCGCGGGAGGGCCGTACAATGAGCAGTTCTTC.

V usage is TRBV29-1 and J usage is TRBJ2-2, with a weak D call TRBD2 (6 bases). Trimming took 7 bases from V and 7 from J, leaving 16 bases between them. The germline CDR1 and CDR2 sequences are SQVTM and ANQGSEA. The length of the CDR3 is 13 residues. This CDR3 is CSATGGFSGELFF. The CDR3 DNA reads TGCAGCGCCACCGGAGGGTTTAGCGGGGAGCTGTTTTTT.

The chain recombines TRBV9 with TRBJ2-1, with TRBD1 matching 10 bases. Germline-derived CDR1 and CDR2 are SGDLS and YYNGEE. CDR3 length: 14 amino acids. The ends lost 0 bases at V and 9 bases at J; junction bases unmatched: 3. The CDR3 spells CASSVAGTGVEQFF. In nucleotides, the CDR3 is TGTGCCAGCAGCGTAGCCGGGACAGGGGTTGAGCAGTTCTTC.

The chain recombines TRBV19 with TRBJ2-1, with 12 bases matching TRBD2. Germline V gene sequence: CDR1 LNHDA, CDR2 SQIVND (reference sequence). CDR3 length: 14 residues. J lost 9 bases, V lost 4 bases, and 4 bases had no gene match. CDR3 coding DNA: TGTGCCAGTAGTAGAGCTAGCGGGGGGGTTGAGCAGTTCTTC. Its protein is CASSRASGGVEQFF.

This rearrangement joins TRBV5-6 to TRBJ2-7; weak D call: TRBD2 (6 bases). CDR1 is SGHDT and CDR2 is YYEEEE in the germline V gene. Deletions cut 10 bases from V and 4 bases from J, with 18 bases between. The length of the CDR3 is 13 residues. CDR3 coding DNA: TGTGCCTCCTCACTAGCTTCTATTTACGAGCAGTACTTC. This codes for CASSLASIYEQYF. Based on the CDR3 plus reference TRBV5-6 and TRBJ2-7, the full variable domain is DAGVTQSPTHLIKTRGQQVTLRCSPKSGHDTVSWYQQALGQGPQFIFQYYEEEERQRGNFPDRFSGHQFPNYSSELNVNALLLGDSALYLCASSLASIYEQYFGPGTRLTVT.

V usage is TRBV7-2 and J usage is TRBJ2-7; no firm D call. The germline gives CDR1 SGHTA, CDR2 FQGNSA. CDR3 size: 15 residues. Trimming cost V 2 bases and J 3 bases, with 14 bases left between them. The CDR3 coding sequence is TGTGCCAGCAGCTTATTGGGCGGACCAAACTACGAGCAGTACTTC. Its protein product is CASSLLGGPNYEQYF.

The chain couples TRBV9 to TRBJ2-2, with a tentative D call TRBD1 (6 bases). Germline V gene sequence: CDR1 SGDLS, CDR2 YYNGEE. CDR3 length: 15 residues. Trimming stripped 3 bases from V and 4 bases from J, with 13 bases between. Written as DNA, the CDR3 is TGTGCCAGCAGCGCCGGGACAAAATTCACCGGGGAGCTGTTTTTT. Its protein is CASSAGTKFTGELFF. Using reference TRBV9 and TRBJ2-2 for the parts outside the CDR3, the full variable domain is DSGVTQTPKHLITATGQRVTLRCSPRSGDLSVYWYQQSLDQGLQFLIQYYNGEERAKGNILERFSAQQFPDLHSELNLSSLELGDSALYFCASSAGTKFTGELFFGEGSRLTVL.

The chain's CDR3 is CASSVGRQNSPLHF. For the CDR3, the DNA is TGCGCCAGCAGTGTGGGGAGACAAAATTCACCCCTCCACTTT. The V gene is TRBV10-2, the J gene TRBJ1-6; D is ambiguous. Trimming took off 4 bases at V and 7 bases at J, with 11 bases between the two ends. Germline V CDR1 and CDR2: WSHSY, SAAADI. This CDR3 region has 14 residues.

V is TRBV6-1 and J is TRBJ1-6; 9 nucleotides align to TRBD1. This CDR3 has 15 residues. Germline-derived CDR1 and CDR2 are MNHNS and SASEGT. Trimming removed 6 bases from V and 9 bases from J; junction bases left unmatched: 9. As DNA, the CDR3 is TGTGCCAGCAGGAATTTGGACAGGGGATTTTCACCCCTCCACTTT. This sequence encodes CASRNLDRGFSPLHF.

This clone has just one count. This chain connects TRBV3-1 (or the pseudogene TRBV3-2) to TRBJ2-7, with D uncertain. V lost 2 bases and J 2 bases, leaving 10 bases between the germline ends. Per germline, CDR1 LGHDT and CDR2 YNNKEL (reference sequence). The CDR3 covers 14 residues. In DNA, the CDR3 is TGTGCCAGCAGCCAAACCCTGCTCCCCTACGAGCAGTACTTC. Protein product: CASSQTLLPYEQYF.

The chain couples TRBV5-1 to TRBJ1-1; D is perhaps TRBD1 (6 bases). Germline lookup yields CDR1 SGHRS and CDR2 YFSETQ. V was trimmed by 0 bases and J by 4 bases, leaving 10 bases between them. This CDR3 spans 14 amino acids. The CDR3 DNA sequence: TGCGCCAGCAGCTTGGGGGGGCGCCTCACTGAAGCTTTCTTT. Amino acid sequence: CASSLGGRLTEAFF.

The genes are TRBV7-2 and TRBJ2-5; 16 bases are shared with TRBD2. The germline CDR1 and CDR2 sequences are SGHTA and FQGNSA. CDR3 length: 18 residues. Unmatched junction bases numbered 11, after V lost 4 bases and J lost 6 bases. Here the CDR3 reads CASSSVMGTSGRAKTQYF. The CDR3 DNA reads TGTGCCAGCAGCTCCGTGATGGGGACTAGCGGGAGGGCAAAGACCCAGTACTTC.

The gene calls are TRBV14 and TRBJ1-1; 8 positions match TRBD1. Germline V gene data show CDR1 as SGHDN and CDR2 as FVKESK. V shed 4 bases and J 3 bases; nucleotides not matched to a gene: 7. The CDR3 loop spans 15 amino acids. Written as DNA, the CDR3 is TGTGCCAGCAGCCGCCGGACAGGGCGGGACACTGAAGCTTTCTTT. It yields the protein CASSRRTGRDTEAFF. The variable domain in full, with the rest retrieved from reference TRBV14 and TRBJ1-1, is EAGVTQFPSHSVIEKGQTVTLRCDPISGHDNLYWYRRVMGKEIKFLLHFVKESKQDESGMPNNRFLAERTGGTYSTLKVQPAELEDSGVYFCASSRRTGRDTEAFFGQGTRLTVV.

The chain is built from TRBV11-2 and TRBJ2-2, with a tentative D call TRBD2 (6 bases). The germline CDR1 and CDR2 sequences are SGHAT and FQNNGV. The CDR3 extends over 15 amino acids. Trimming took 6 bases from V and 5 from J, leaving 16 bases between them. The CDR3 sequence is CASSRSGGRTGELFF. CDR3 nucleotides: TGTGCCAGCAGTCGATCCGGGGGTCGTACCGGGGAGCTGTTTTTT. The complete variable domain, with remaining parts taken from reference TRBV11-2 and TRBJ2-2, reads EAGVAQSPRYKIIEKRQSVAFWCNPISGHATLYWYQQILGQGPKLLIQFQNNGVVDDSQLPKDRFSAERLKGVDSTLKIQPAKLEDSAVYLCASSRSGGRTGELFFGEGSRLTVL.

This chain connects TRBV13 to TRBJ1-2; TRBD1 matches 9 bases. The CDR3 extends over 15 amino acids. Germline CDR1 PRHDT, CDR2 FYEKMQ (reference sequence). V trimming: 4 bases; J trimming: 6 bases; junction bases outside the gene matches: 9. The CDR3 region has the DNA TGTGCCAGCAGCTCCAACACCCGGGACAGGGATGGCTACACCTTC. It is translated as CASSSNTRDRDGYTF.

This clone was observed a few times. V and J are TRBV5-4 and TRBJ2-5; TRBD1 matches 7 bases. Germline V lookup: CDR1 SGHNT, CDR2 YYREEE (reference sequence). V was clipped by 4 bases and J by 3 bases; unmatched bases: 6. The CDR3 has 14 amino acids. The CDR3 here is CASSTGQAKETQYF. CDR3 DNA: TGTGCCAGCAGCACCGGACAGGCTAAAGAGACCCAGTACTTC.

This chain links TRBV5-6 with TRBJ1-1; D not resolved. Germline-derived CDR1 and CDR2 are SGHDT and YYEEEE. This CDR3 spans 14 amino acids. Trimming pared 0 bases from V and 0 bases from J, leaving 6 bases between. The CDR3 loop is CASSLARLNTEAFF. CDR3 DNA: TGTGCCAGCAGCTTGGCCAGATTGAACACTGAAGCTTTCTTT.